This TCR beta chain is drawn from a study of shared clonotypes between healthy human individuals. As to this clone: Its antigen is unknown.

Study outcomes and limitations: Generation probabilities of non-shared clonotypes were lower (relative to those shared by all four donors). Naive subsets tended to show greater estimated richness than memory subsets.

Every contributor of samples was a Caucasian grown-up residing in Nashville, Tennessee. The study separated CD4+ cells into CD45RA+ naive and CD45RA-negative memory subsets. Here immunoSEQ multiplex PCR was the method, and the copy in TCRdb shows in-frame clones only, minus some. The sample includes hundreds of thousands of clones, 96% of them seen just once. The TCR was taken from a woman younger than 45 in good health. The sample consisted of naive CD4+ T cells sorted from blood. Subset: CD45RA+ positively selected.

CDR3 in DNA: TGTGCCAGTAGTATCGTTGGGAGCACAGATACGCAGTATTTT. This gives the protein CASSIVGSTDTQYF. The rearrangement joins TRBV19 to TRBJ2-3; no clear D. The germline CDR1 and CDR2 sequences are LNHDA and SQIVND (reference sequence). The CDR3 loop spans 14 amino acids. Trimming removed 3 bases at V and 0 bases at J, with 7 bases between.